A selection of T cell receptor beta chains follows, all from one sample in a study of response to subunit inactivated influenza vaccine. TCRdb passed the RT-PCR reads through MiXCR, listing each CDR3 protein once. The sample records about 540,000 distinct CDR3 sequences, less than 25% being singletons. These data also formed part of another study, on T cells expressing NK-cell markers.

Here the sequenced sample was CD4+ T cells sorted from PBMCs, taken 11 to 12 days after vaccination. These receptors were taken from a man in his fifties or sixties who received an inactivated influenza vaccine. The CDR3 runs from the conserved cysteine through the conserved F or W. D genes are given only for firm matches. A row's size may be missing; if present it is once, few, many or a size class.

cdr3_length: 16; clone_size: NA; j_call: TRBJ2-7; d_call: TRBD1; v_call: TRBV10-3; cdr3_aa: CAIRGQGAYSSYEQYF; cdr3_nt: TGTGCCATCAGGGGACAGGGGGCCTACAGCTCCTACGAGCAGTACTTC
cdr3_length: 15; clone_size: NA; j_call: TRBJ1-3; d_call: NA; v_call: TRBV5-1; cdr3_aa: CASSLEGRGGNTIYF; cdr3_nt: TGCGCCAGCAGCCTCGAGGGCCGAGGGGGAAACACCATATATTTT
cdr3_length: 16; clone_size: few; j_call: TRBJ2-1; d_call: TRBD2; v_call: TRBV19; cdr3_aa: CASSTIAGISYNEQFF; cdr3_nt: TGTGCCAGTAGTACTATAGCGGGAATCTCCTACAATGAGCAGTTCTTC
cdr3_length: 15; clone_size: NA; j_call: TRBJ2-1; d_call: TRBD2; v_call: TRBV5-1; cdr3_aa: CASSWGTSGPGEQFF; cdr3_nt: TGCGCCAGCAGCTGGGGGACTAGCGGTCCGGGTGAGCAGTTCTTC
cdr3_length: 14; clone_size: NA; j_call: TRBJ1-2; d_call: NA; v_call: TRBV6-5; cdr3_aa: CASSYRQTNYGYTF; cdr3_nt: TGTGCCAGCAGCTACAGACAGACTAACTATGGCTACACCTTC
cdr3_length: 15; clone_size: few; j_call: TRBJ1-5; d_call: TRBD1; v_call: TRBV15; cdr3_aa: CATSSNRGSNQPQHF; cdr3_nt: TGTGCCACCAGCAGCAACAGGGGCTCGAATCAGCCCCAGCATTTT
cdr3_length: 13; clone_size: NA; j_call: TRBJ2-7; d_call: NA; v_call: TRBV20-1; cdr3_aa: CSTTSGLSYEQYF; cdr3_nt: TGCAGTACAACCTCGGGACTTTCCTACGAGCAGTACTTC
cdr3_length: 16; clone_size: NA; j_call: TRBJ1-5; d_call: NA; v_call: TRBV10-3; cdr3_aa: CAISESKYAGNQPQHF; cdr3_nt: TGTGCCATCAGTGAGTCGAAGTACGCGGGGAATCAGCCCCAGCATTTT
cdr3_length: 13; clone_size: NA; j_call: TRBJ1-2; d_call: NA; v_call: TRBV6-4; cdr3_aa: CASSADGNYGYTF; cdr3_nt: TGTGCCAGCAGTGCCGACGGAAACTATGGCTACACCTTC
cdr3_length: 13; clone_size: many; j_call: TRBJ2-6; d_call: NA; v_call: TRBV5-6; cdr3_aa: CASSVLGANVLTF; cdr3_nt: TGTGCCAGCAGCGTGCTCGGGGCCAACGTCCTGACTTTC
cdr3_length: 15; clone_size: few; j_call: TRBJ1-5; d_call: TRBD1; v_call: TRBV20-1; cdr3_aa: CSAWDSQARYQPQHF; cdr3_nt: TGCAGTGCTTGGGACAGTCAGGCAAGGTATCAGCCCCAGCATTTT
cdr3_length: 14; clone_size: few; j_call: TRBJ2-1; d_call: NA; v_call: TRBV2; cdr3_aa: CASSAERSYNEQFF; cdr3_nt: TGTGCCAGCAGTGCTGAAAGGTCCTACAATGAGCAGTTCTTC
cdr3_length: 17; clone_size: few; j_call: TRBJ2-1; d_call: TRBD2; v_call: TRBV5-6; cdr3_aa: CASSAGRGLLSYNEQFF; cdr3_nt: TGTGCCAGCAGCGCGGGGAGGGGACTCCTATCCTACAATGAGCAGTTCTTC
cdr3_length: 12; clone_size: NA; j_call: TRBJ2-3; d_call: NA; v_call: TRBV20-1; cdr3_aa: CSPNWGPDTQYF; cdr3_nt: TGCAGTCCAAACTGGGGCCCAGATACGCAGTATTTT
cdr3_length: 13; clone_size: many; j_call: TRBJ2-4; d_call: TRBD1; v_call: TRBV5-5; cdr3_aa: CASSWGQDNIQYF; cdr3_nt: TGTGCCAGCAGCTGGGGACAGGACAACATTCAGTACTTC
cdr3_length: 15; clone_size: many; j_call: TRBJ1-5; d_call: TRBD1; v_call: TRBV27; cdr3_aa: CASSLRQGGNQPQHF; cdr3_nt: TGTGCCAGCAGTTTAAGACAGGGCGGCAATCAGCCCCAGCATTTT
cdr3_length: 16; clone_size: many; j_call: TRBJ2-1; d_call: TRBD2; v_call: TRBV7-9; cdr3_aa: CASSKPAGGPYNEQFF; cdr3_nt: TGTGCCAGCAGCAAACCCGCGGGAGGGCCCTACAATGAGCAGTTCTTC
cdr3_length: 15; clone_size: NA; j_call: TRBJ2-5; d_call: NA; v_call: TRBV3-1; cdr3_aa: CASSQGGQRQETQYF; cdr3_nt: TGTGCCAGCAGCCAAGGAGGACAGCGACAAGAGACCCAGTACTTC
cdr3_length: 15; clone_size: NA; j_call: TRBJ2-7; d_call: NA; v_call: TRBV6-5; cdr3_aa: CASSYASGATYEQYF; cdr3_nt: TGTGCCAGCAGTTACGCTTCTGGAGCCACCTACGAGCAGTACTTC
cdr3_length: 15; clone_size: few; j_call: TRBJ2-1; d_call: NA; v_call: TRBV6-1; cdr3_aa: CASSPYGAADNEQFF; cdr3_nt: TGTGCCAGCAGTCCCTACGGGGCCGCCGACAATGAGCAGTTCTTC
cdr3_length: 16; clone_size: NA; j_call: TRBJ2-2; d_call: NA; v_call: TRBV4-2; cdr3_aa: CASSQELGANTGELFF; cdr3_nt: TGTGCCAGCAGCCAAGAATTGGGGGCCAACACCGGGGAGCTGTTTTTT
cdr3_length: 15; clone_size: few; j_call: TRBJ2-3; d_call: NA; v_call: TRBV6-1; cdr3_aa: CASSVISGFTDTQYF; cdr3_nt: TGTGCCAGCAGTGTCATTAGCGGCTTCACAGATACGCAGTATTTT
cdr3_length: 14; clone_size: NA; j_call: TRBJ1-2; d_call: TRBD1; v_call: TRBV12-3/TRBV12-4; cdr3_aa: CASFPWDRADGYTF; cdr3_nt: TGTGCCAGCTTCCCGTGGGACAGGGCCGATGGCTACACCTTC
cdr3_length: 14; clone_size: NA; j_call: TRBJ1-6; d_call: NA; v_call: TRBV7-8; cdr3_aa: CASSLGQMSSPLHF; cdr3_nt: TGTGCCAGCAGCTTAGGGCAGATGAGTTCACCCCTCCACTTT
cdr3_length: 13; clone_size: few; j_call: TRBJ1-2; d_call: NA; v_call: TRBV7-2; cdr3_aa: CASSQGFFYGYTF; cdr3_nt: TGTGCCAGCAGCCAAGGGTTTTTCTATGGCTACACCTTC
cdr3_length: 15; clone_size: NA; j_call: TRBJ2-3; d_call: TRBD2; v_call: TRBV27; cdr3_aa: CASSYIAGGRGTQYF; cdr3_nt: TGTGCCAGCAGTTACATAGCGGGAGGGCGAGGTACGCAGTATTTT
cdr3_length: 13; clone_size: NA; j_call: TRBJ2-1; d_call: TRBD2; v_call: TRBV28; cdr3_aa: CASGLAFRHEQFF; cdr3_nt: TGTGCCAGCGGACTAGCCTTTCGACATGAGCAGTTCTTC
cdr3_length: 18; clone_size: NA; j_call: TRBJ2-6; d_call: TRBD1; v_call: TRBV29-1; cdr3_aa: CSVEGGQGAITGANVLTF; cdr3_nt: TGCAGCGTTGAGGGGGGACAGGGGGCGATCACTGGGGCCAACGTCCTGACTTTC
cdr3_length: 13; clone_size: NA; j_call: TRBJ1-1; d_call: NA; v_call: TRBV7-9; cdr3_aa: CASAAGGATEAFF; cdr3_nt: TGTGCCAGCGCCGCCGGGGGGGCCACTGAAGCTTTCTTT
cdr3_length: 15; clone_size: NA; j_call: TRBJ2-7; d_call: NA; v_call: TRBV7-2; cdr3_aa: CASSRMIGVGGEQYF; cdr3_nt: TGTGCCAGCAGCCGCATGATAGGGGTGGGTGGCGAGCAGTACTTC
cdr3_length: 17; clone_size: few; j_call: TRBJ2-1; d_call: TRBD2; v_call: TRBV3-1; cdr3_aa: CASSPLGLAGDRNEQFF; cdr3_nt: TGTGCCAGCAGCCCACTAGGACTAGCGGGAGACAGGAATGAGCAGTTCTTC
cdr3_length: 14; clone_size: few; j_call: TRBJ1-2; d_call: NA; v_call: TRBV3-1; cdr3_aa: CASSLGQRQRGYTF; cdr3_nt: TGTGCCAGCAGCCTTGGACAGCGTCAAAGGGGCTACACCTTC
cdr3_length: 14; clone_size: NA; j_call: TRBJ1-6; d_call: NA; v_call: TRBV7-9; cdr3_aa: CASSLSGRGSPLHF; cdr3_nt: TGTGCCAGCAGCTTATCAGGGAGAGGCTCACCCCTCCACTTT
cdr3_length: 16; clone_size: NA; j_call: TRBJ2-1; d_call: TRBD2; v_call: TRBV7-8; cdr3_aa: CASSPQASGRFNEQFF; cdr3_nt: TGTGCCAGCAGCCCCCAGGCTAGCGGGAGGTTTAATGAGCAGTTCTTC
cdr3_length: 13; clone_size: NA; j_call: TRBJ2-3; d_call: TRBD1; v_call: TRBV29-1; cdr3_aa: CSVAGQSTDTQYF; cdr3_nt: TGCAGCGTTGCGGGACAGAGCACAGATACGCAGTATTTT
cdr3_length: 14; clone_size: NA; j_call: TRBJ2-1; d_call: NA; v_call: TRBV29-1; cdr3_aa: CSVGLALSYNEQFF; cdr3_nt: TGCAGCGTTGGCCTGGCTCTCTCCTACAATGAGCAGTTCTTC
cdr3_length: 12; clone_size: NA; j_call: TRBJ2-1; d_call: NA; v_call: TRBV10-3; cdr3_aa: CAIRETDNEQFF; cdr3_nt: TGTGCCATCAGAGAAACAGACAATGAGCAGTTCTTC
cdr3_length: 11; clone_size: few; j_call: TRBJ1-1; d_call: NA; v_call: TRBV14; cdr3_aa: CASSHTSEAFF; cdr3_nt: TGTGCCAGCAGCCATACGTCTGAAGCTTTCTTT
cdr3_length: 16; clone_size: few; j_call: TRBJ1-4; d_call: TRBD1; v_call: TRBV7-2; cdr3_aa: CASRSPGQGSDEKLFF; cdr3_nt: TGTGCCAGCAGATCTCCGGGACAGGGGAGCGATGAAAAACTGTTTTTT
cdr3_length: 16; clone_size: NA; j_call: TRBJ2-5; d_call: TRBD2; v_call: TRBV20-1; cdr3_aa: CSARQGAGGNQETQYF; cdr3_nt: TGCAGTGCTAGACAGGGCGCGGGAGGAAACCAAGAGACCCAGTACTTC
cdr3_length: 13; clone_size: NA; j_call: TRBJ1-2; d_call: NA; v_call: TRBV2; cdr3_aa: CASSAGYLYGYTF; cdr3_nt: TGTGCCAGCAGTGCGGGGTACCTGTATGGCTACACCTTC
cdr3_length: 13; clone_size: few; j_call: TRBJ1-6; d_call: NA; v_call: TRBV5-8; cdr3_aa: CASSNLQGSPLHF; cdr3_nt: TGTGCCAGCAGCAACCTACAGGGTTCACCCCTCCACTTT
cdr3_length: 17; clone_size: NA; j_call: TRBJ1-1; d_call: NA; v_call: TRBV5-1; cdr3_aa: CASSLEGYWGPSTEAFF; cdr3_nt: TGCGCCAGCAGCTTGGAGGGGTATTGGGGGCCAAGCACTGAAGCTTTCTTT
cdr3_length: 19; clone_size: NA; j_call: TRBJ2-3; d_call: TRBD2; v_call: TRBV29-1; cdr3_aa: CSVDGPGTSGGYGTDTQYF; cdr3_nt: TGCAGCGTTGACGGCCCCGGGACTAGCGGGGGGTACGGCACAGATACGCAGTATTTT
cdr3_length: 18; clone_size: few; j_call: TRBJ2-1; d_call: TRBD2; v_call: TRBV11-1; cdr3_aa: CASSLGKTSGVTYNEQFF; cdr3_nt: TGTGCCAGCAGCTTAGGGAAGACTAGCGGGGTCACCTACAATGAGCAGTTCTTC